This TCR beta chain was captured by sequencing in a study of early T cells in non-severe SARS-CoV-2 infection. Study-wide results and limits: Anti-spike CD8 responses were favored by VDJdb matching, which missed private and CD4 specificities.

This clonotype was recorded many times. Antigen unknown. Individual cDNA molecules each received unique molecular identifiers attached to them. TCRdb recomputed calls from the 5' RACE reads with MiXCR, one row per CDR3 protein. The sample yields around 84,000 distinct CDR3 sequences, roughly an eighth seen once. The source material was whole blood. This TCR derives from an adult who was a healthcare worker with PCR-confirmed SARS-CoV-2 infection or an uninfected control (not recorded which).

Written as DNA, the CDR3 is TGCAGCGTTGTTGTCCGGACAGGGGGCCGGGGTGAAGCTTTCTTT. It yields the protein CSVVVRTGGRGEAFF. The J gene is TRBJ1-1, the V gene TRBV29-1, with 11 bases that match TRBD1. The CDR3 totals 15 residues. From germline, CDR1 is SQVTM and CDR2 ANQGSEA. Losses at the gene ends were 4 bases for V and 7 bases for J; bases not matched to a gene: 11.